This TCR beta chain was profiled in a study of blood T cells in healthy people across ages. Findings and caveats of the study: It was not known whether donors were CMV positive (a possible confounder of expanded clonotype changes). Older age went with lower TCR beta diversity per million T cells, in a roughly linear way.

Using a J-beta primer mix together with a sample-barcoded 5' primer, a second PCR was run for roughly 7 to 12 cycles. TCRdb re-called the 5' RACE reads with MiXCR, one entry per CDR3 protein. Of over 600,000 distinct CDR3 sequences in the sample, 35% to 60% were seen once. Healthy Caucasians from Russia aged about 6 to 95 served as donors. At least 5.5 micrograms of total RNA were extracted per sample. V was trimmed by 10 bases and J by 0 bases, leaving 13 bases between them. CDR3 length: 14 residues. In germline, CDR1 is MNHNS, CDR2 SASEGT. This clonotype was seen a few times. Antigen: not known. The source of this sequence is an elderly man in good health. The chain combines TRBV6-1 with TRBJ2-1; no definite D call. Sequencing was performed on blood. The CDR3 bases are TGTGCCATCCAAAGGGAAAGCTCCTACAATGAGCAGTTCTTC. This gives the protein CAIQRESSYNEQFF.